These 14 T cell receptor beta chains were all obtained from the same sample, sequenced in a study of T cell responses to AZD1222 COVID-19 vaccine. Method: immunoSEQ multiplex PCR; TCRdb's copy keeps in-frame clones and lacks some. The table includes approximately 150,000 clones, roughly nine tenths detected once. The source was peripheral blood, collected 28 days after the second AZD1222 dose. The receptors shown here come from an adult who received the AZD1222 COVID-19 vaccine.

This sequence joins TRBV2 and TRBJ2-3, with D maybe TRBD1 (5 bases). Per the germline V gene, CDR1 is SNHLY and CDR2 is FYNNEI. The CDR3 sequence is 18 residues long. V lost 2 bases and J 4 bases, leaving 22 bases between the germline ends. The CDR3 DNA reads TGTGCCAGCAGTGAACCCCCAGGGCCGGGTCGATCGCCAGATACGCAGTATTTT. This encodes CASSEPPGPGRSPDTQYF.

J is TRBJ1-1 and V is TRBV7-9, with D possibly being TRBD1 (5 bases). Germline V gives CDR1 SEHNR, CDR2 FQNEAQ (reference sequence). The CDR3 has 12 amino acids. Trimming removed 8 bases from V and 6 bases from J, with 13 bases in between. The CDR3 region is CASGAGSAEAFF. The CDR3, as DNA: TGTGCCAGCGGGGCAGGGAGCGCTGAAGCTTTCTTT.

The V gene is TRBV10-3, the J gene TRBJ1-1; TRBD1 matches at 8 bases. From germline, CDR1 is ENHRY and CDR2 SYGVKD. The CDR3 has 14 residues. V was clipped by 7 bases and J by 0 bases; unmatched bases: 4. The CDR3 sequence: CAITWDRLNTEAFF. The CDR3 DNA reads as TGTGCCATCACCTGGGACAGGCTGAACACTGAAGCTTTCTTT.

This clone has a single count. This chain connects TRBV7-9 to TRBJ2-2; tentative D call: TRBD1 (6 bases). From germline, CDR1 is SEHNR and CDR2 FQNEAQ (reference sequence). The CDR3 covers 17 residues. V was pared by 1 base and J by 0 bases, with 12 bases between. The CDR3 sequence is CASSLGGQGPNTGELFF. The CDR3 DNA follows: TGTGCCAGCAGCTTAGGGGGGCAGGGTCCGAACACCGGGGAGCTGTTTTTT.

This clone was picked up one time. The chain combines TRBV30 with TRBJ1-5; D is unresolved. V lost 3 bases and J 0 bases, leaving 12 bases between the germline ends. The CDR3 length is 15 residues. In germline, CDR1 is GTSNPN, CDR2 SVGIG (reference sequence). The CDR3 protein is CAWRHSDYSNQPQHF. The CDR3 DNA is TGTGCCTGGAGACACAGCGATTATAGCAATCAGCCCCAGCATTTT.

The chain employs TRBV19 and TRBJ2-1; tentative D call: TRBD1 (5 bases). The CDR3 runs to 13 residues. Trimming shortened V by 3 bases and J by 4 bases, and 7 bases separated the two germline ends. Germline V gene sequence: CDR1 LNHDA, CDR2 SQIVND (reference sequence). The CDR3 is CASSIRVYNEQFF. In DNA, the CDR3 is TGTGCCAGTAGTATCAGGGTGTACAATGAGCAGTTCTTC.

This chain connects TRBV3-1 (or the pseudogene TRBV3-2) to TRBJ1-6, with D unclear. Germline CDR1 LGHDT, CDR2 YNNKEL (reference sequence). The CDR3 sequence is 13 residues long. Trimming removed 0 bases from V and 8 bases from J, with 5 bases in between. The CDR3 reads CASSQDIYSPLHF. In DNA, the CDR3 is TGTGCCAGCAGCCAAGATATTTATTCACCCCTCCACTTT.

This clone has more than one count but fewer than ten. The chain uses TRBV4-1 and TRBJ2-5; D is perhaps TRBD2 (6 bases). Germline V gene sequence: CDR1 MGHRA, CDR2 YSYEKL. V was shortened by 2 bases and J by 6 bases, with 16 bases between the two germline ends. The CDR3 is made up of 15 amino acids. The CDR3 loop is CASSQLGQTRQTQYF. In nucleotides, the CDR3 is TGCGCCAGCAGCCAACTGGGGCAGACTAGGCAGACCCAGTACTTC.

The CDR3 nucleotides read TGCGCCAGCAGCTTCGTGAGCTCCTACGAGCAGTACTTC. Protein: CASSFVSSYEQYF. V and J are TRBV5-1 and TRBJ2-7, with D hard to call. Trimming took off 2 bases at V and 0 bases at J, with 6 bases between the two ends. This CDR3 comprises 13 residues. Germline V lookup: CDR1 SGHRS, CDR2 YFSETQ.

V and J are TRBV6-2 or TRBV6-3 and TRBJ2-3; D may match TRBD1 or TRBD2 (5 bases each). CDR1 is MNHEY and CDR2 is SVGEGT in the germline V gene. Trimming removed 6 bases at V and 9 bases at J, with 16 bases between. The CDR3 has 13 residues. The CDR3 DNA sequence: TGTGCCAGCAGCAACACCCGAGGGGAAACGCAGTATTTT. Its translation: CASSNTRGETQYF.

This clone was seen once. The chain joins TRBV28 to TRBJ2-3; possible D gene TRBD1, 6 bases. The CDR3 spans 15 residues. CDR1 is MDHEN and CDR2 is SYDVKM in the germline V gene. V lost 7 bases and J 0 bases, leaving 14 bases between the germline ends. The CDR3 DNA is TGTGCCAGCACCCCGGGACAATCTAGCACAGATACGCAGTATTTT. Translated, it gives CASTPGQSSTDTQYF.

The gene calls are TRBV6-6 and TRBJ2-5; D may be TRBD2 (6 bases). V lost 5 bases and J 5 bases, leaving 12 bases between the germline ends. Germline CDR1 is MNHNY and CDR2 is SVGAGI (reference sequence). The CDR3 spans 13 residues. For the CDR3, the DNA is TGTGCCAGCAGTCCAGGTGGGGGGGAGACCCAGTACTTC. Encoded protein: CASSPGGGETQYF.

The chain links TRBV5-1 to TRBJ1-5; TRBD1 might be the D (6 bases). The germline V and J ends were trimmed by 4 bases and 1 base, with 9 bases remaining between them. The CDR3 extends over 14 amino acids. The germline V gene has CDR1 SGHRS and CDR2 YFSETQ. CDR3 in DNA: TGCGCCAGCAGCCCAGGACAGAGCAATCAGCCCCAGCATTTT. Its protein is CASSPGQSNQPQHF.

This rearrangement joins TRBV5-6 to TRBJ1-4, with D perhaps matching TRBD1 (6 bases). CDR1 SGHDT and CDR2 YYEEEE come from the germline V gene. The V gene lost 2 bases and the J gene lost 0 bases, with 20 bases spanning the gap. This CDR3 has 19 amino acids. This CDR3 reads CASSFCRTEPNSTNEKLFF. DNA for the CDR3: TGTGCCAGCAGCTTCTGCAGGACAGAGCCTAATTCAACTAATGAAAAACTGTTTTTT.